This entry concerns a single T cell receptor (beta chain). Authors' data handling: Reference gene primer amplification in the assay estimated nucleated cell counts. Clones were sequenced by immunoSEQ multiplex PCR, and TCRdb holds only the in-frame ones, with some missing. V and J calls and clone size follow that table, whereas D and trimming were derived from the DNA. The repertoire consists of more than 110,000 clones, with roughly 80% occurring once and the leading ten covering 3% to 4.5%. The data derive from a study of blood T cell repertoires in COVID-19. Overall study: Some COVID-19 samples were acute and others convalescent; all came from the United States, Italy and Spain. T cells, B-cell-depleted T cells, or PBMCs supplied cDNA or gDNA.

Germline trimming cut 8 bases from V and 1 base from J; bases unmatched to any gene: 5. From germline, CDR1 is LNHDA and CDR2 SQIVND (reference sequence). The CDR3 length is 14 residues. The sample comprised peripheral blood. The TCR originated in a woman in her sixties or seventies with acute or convalescent COVID-19. The chain is built from TRBV19 and TRBJ1-3; 7 bases are a match to TRBD1. The CDR3 DNA reads as TGTGCCAGTCTTCGGGACAGTTCTGGAAACACCATATATTTT. Protein product: CASLRDSSGNTIYF.